These 25 T cell receptor beta chains originate from one sample sequenced in a study of cytomegalovirus exposure and HLA in healthy donors. Primers: 60 Vbeta forward and 13 Jbeta reverse. Libraries were prepared by immunoSEQ multiplex PCR; TCRdb keeps only in-frame clonotypes and omits some of them. Here the sample spans 50,000 or so clones, roughly 60% being singletons. The sequencing sample was made of PBMCs. The receptors were gathered from a human donor in good health.

CDR3 in DNA: TGTGCCAGCAGCCAAGTTCGAGCGGGGGGGCTCTACAATGAGCAGTTCTTC. Its translation: CASSQVRAGGLYNEQFF. The rearrangement links TRBV4-2 to TRBJ2-1; 10 positions match TRBD2. Germline CDR1 LGHNA, CDR2 YNFKEQ. This CDR3 is built from 17 residues. With V trimmed by 1 base and J by 3 bases, 6 bases remained unmatched.

The rearrangement joins TRBV7-3 to TRBJ2-3; TRBD1 might be the D (7 bases). The germline V gene encodes CDR1 SGHTA and CDR2 FQGTGA. This CDR3 is 16 amino acids long. Trimming took off 5 bases at V and 6 bases at J, with 21 bases between the two ends. CDR3 sequence (DNA): TGTGCCAGCAGCATCATCGGGACTCCCAGGGGGGATACGCAGTATTTT. As protein: CASSIIGTPRGDTQYF.

The gene calls are TRBV27 and TRBJ1-2; 9 nucleotides line up with TRBD1. The V segment lost 5 bases and the J segment 8 bases; nucleotides outside the gene matches: 12. In germline, CDR1 is MNHEY, CDR2 SMNVEV (reference sequence). The CDR3 covers 15 residues. The CDR3 DNA reads TGTGCCAGCAGTGCTAGGGGACAGGGAAGGAGGGGCTACACCTTC. It encodes CASSARGQGRRGYTF.

The gene calls are TRBV7-3 and TRBJ2-5; D possibly corresponds to TRBD2 (6 bases). This CDR3 has 13 residues. Per germline, CDR1 SGHTA and CDR2 FQGTGA. V was cut by 2 bases and J by 5 bases, with 9 bases left in between. In nucleotides, the CDR3 is TGTGCCAGCAGCTTACTAGCGAGGGAGACCCAGTACTTC. This codes for CASSLLARETQYF.

This clone has only a few counts. The rearrangement joins TRBV4-1 to TRBJ1-2; D might be TRBD1 (6 bases). The CDR3 is made up of 15 amino acids. Trimming took 0 bases from V and 4 from J, leaving 12 bases between them. Germline-derived CDR1 and CDR2 are MGHRA and YSYEKL. DNA of the CDR3: TGCGCCAGCAGCCAAGATATGACAGGATCCTATGGCTACACCTTC. It encodes CASSQDMTGSYGYTF.

The J gene is TRBJ2-2, the V gene TRBV5-1; TRBD1 is a possible D gene (6 bases). The V end lost 7 bases, the J end lost 7 bases, and 17 bases lay between the germline ends. This CDR3 is 14 amino acids long. In germline, CDR1 is SGHRS, CDR2 YFSETQ. CDR3 sequence (DNA): TGCGCCAGCTATCGGTCAGGGGCAGTCGGGGAGCTGTTTTTT. Translating gives CASYRSGAVGELFF.

This clone was picked up a small number of times. The chain employs TRBV7-9 and TRBJ2-5; D is uncertain. There are 12 residues in the CDR3. Germline CDR1 SEHNR, CDR2 FQNEAQ (reference sequence). V was cut by 7 bases and J by 5 bases, with 11 bases left in between. The CDR3 DNA reads as TGTGCCAGCACCCACATGGTGGAGACCCAGTACTTC. Translation gives CASTHMVETQYF.

The V and J genes are TRBV10-3 and TRBJ1-6, with D perhaps TRBD1 (6 bases). Germline CDR1 is ENHRY and CDR2 is SYGVKD. This CDR3 contains 14 residues. The V gene lost 3 bases and the J gene lost 7 bases, with 10 bases spanning the gap. In DNA form, the CDR3 reads TGTGCCATCAGTGAAGCGGGGGCGAATTCACCCCTCCACTTT. Its protein product is CAISEAGANSPLHF.

The J gene is TRBJ1-2, the V gene TRBV29-1, with 7 bases that match TRBD1. Trimming at V came to 6 bases and at J to 7 bases, leaving 11 bases not matched to a gene. This CDR3 contains 13 residues. The V gene's germline CDR1 is SQVTM and CDR2 ANQGSEA. The CDR3: CSVRQGRLIGYTF. As DNA, the CDR3 is TGCAGCGTCAGACAGGGACGACTTATTGGCTACACCTTC.

The gene calls are TRBV7-6 and TRBJ1-3; no clear D. The V and J ends lost 0 bases and 4 bases respectively, with 13 bases between them. The germline V gene encodes CDR1 SGHVS and CDR2 FNYEAQ. This CDR3 spans 16 amino acids. The CDR3 region is CASSLAPPRSGNTIYF. In DNA, the CDR3 is TGTGCCAGCAGCTTAGCGCCTCCCCGGTCGGGAAACACCATATATTTT.

The genes are TRBV6-4 and TRBJ2-5; 9 bases are a match to TRBD1. Trimming at V came to 6 bases and at J to 3 bases, leaving 5 bases not matched to a gene. Germline assignment: CDR1 MRHNA and CDR2 SNTAGT. The CDR3 spans 14 residues. CDR3 amino acids: CASRRDREKETQYF. The CDR3 region has the DNA TGTGCCAGCAGGCGGGACAGGGAAAAAGAGACCCAGTACTTC.

This clone was counted between two and nine times. The chain combines TRBV10-3 with TRBJ1-2; 9 nucleotides align to TRBD1. J lost 6 bases, V lost 3 bases, and 2 bases had no gene match. CDR3 length equals 13 residues. Per germline, CDR1 ENHRY and CDR2 SYGVKD. The DNA of the CDR3 is TGTGCCATCAGTGAAGACAGGGGGGATGGCTACACCTTC. Translation: CAISEDRGDGYTF.

The rearrangement uses TRBV5-4 and TRBJ2-1; D might be TRBD1 (6 bases). CDR1 and CDR2 (germline): SGHNT, YYREEE (reference sequence). This CDR3 has 15 amino acids. The germline V and J ends were trimmed by 2 bases and 4 bases, with 13 bases remaining between them. The CDR3 is CASSFSTGRYNEQFF. The CDR3, as DNA: TGTGCCAGCAGCTTTTCCACAGGGAGATACAATGAGCAGTTCTTC.

CDR3 DNA: TGTGCCAGCAGCCCTAGCTCCTATGGCTACACCTTC. The encoded protein is CASSPSSYGYTF. This chain joins TRBV7-2 and TRBJ1-2; D unclear. V lost 5 bases to trimming and J lost 4 bases, with 8 bases between them. This CDR3 region has 12 residues. CDR1 and CDR2 from the germline V gene are SGHTA and FQGNSA.

This clone was detected only a few times. The chain has TRBV25-1 and TRBJ1-2; D remains ambiguous. V dropped 0 bases and J dropped 7 bases, with 3 bases sitting between them. In germline, CDR1 is MGHDK, CDR2 SYGVNS. The CDR3 contains 11 residues. DNA of the CDR3: TGTGCCAGCAGTGAATACTTTGGCTACACCTTC. Its translation: CASSEYFGYTF.

The CDR3 sequence: CASRKGGNSNQPQHF. The DNA for the CDR3 is TGTGCCAGCAGAAAAGGCGGAAATAGCAATCAGCCCCAGCATTTT. This chain joins TRBV7-2 and TRBJ1-5; D unresolved. This CDR3 contains 15 residues. Germline CDR1 SGHTA, CDR2 FQGNSA. V gave up 6 bases and J gave up 0 bases, with 12 bases separating them.

Only a few counts were recorded for this clone. The chain carries TRBV7-9 and TRBJ2-1; D perhaps matches TRBD1 (6 bases). The germline CDR1 and CDR2 sequences are SEHNR and FQNEAQ (reference sequence). Trimming took off 4 bases at V and 9 bases at J, with 13 bases between the two ends. This CDR3 is 13 amino acids long. In DNA form, the CDR3 reads TGTGCCAGCAGCTCGAGACAGGCCCCTGAGCAGTTCTTC. Translation gives CASSSRQAPEQFF.

This clone was detected only once. The rearrangement links TRBV27 to TRBJ2-3, with 7 bases that match TRBD1. The ends lost 5 bases at V and 6 bases at J; junction bases unmatched: 5. This CDR3 has 13 residues. The germline CDR1 and CDR2 sequences are MNHEY and SMNVEV (reference sequence). In nucleotides, the CDR3 is TGTGCCAGCAGTAAGACAGGGTCGGATACGCAGTATTTT. Protein product: CASSKTGSDTQYF.

This chain uses TRBV19 with TRBJ1-2, with D unresolved. Trimming took 6 bases from V and 12 from J, leaving 14 bases between them. Germline values: CDR1 LNHDA, CDR2 SQIVND (reference sequence). This CDR3 region has 11 residues. This CDR3 reads CASSRRENDTF. CDR3 nucleotide sequence: TGTGCCAGTAGCCGGAGGGAGAATGACACCTTC.

This clone was seen more than once but under ten times. The chain carries TRBV7-3 and TRBJ2-7, with a possible D match to TRBD2 (5 bases). Germline V gives CDR1 SGHTA, CDR2 FQGTGA. The CDR3 is 14 amino acids. Trimming removed 1 base from V and 3 bases from J, with 10 bases in between. In DNA, the CDR3 is TGTGCCAGCAGCTTAAACGGGGTGGGCTACGAGCAGTACTTC. As protein: CASSLNGVGYEQYF. The full variable domain, its missing parts supplied by reference TRBV7-3 and TRBJ2-7, is GAGVSQTPSNKVTEKGKYVELRCDPISGHTALYWYRQSLGQGPEFLIYFQGTGAADDSGLPNDRFFAVRPEGSVSTLKIQRTERGDSAVYLCASSLNGVGYEQYFGPGTRLTVT.

The gene calls are TRBV5-1 and TRBJ2-3; unclear D gene. The CDR3 has 14 amino acids. In germline, CDR1 is SGHRS, CDR2 YFSETQ. The V and J ends lost 7 bases and 0 bases respectively, with 12 bases between them. The CDR3 sequence: CASGPMSSTDTQYF. The CDR3 DNA follows: TGCGCCAGCGGCCCAATGTCTAGCACAGATACGCAGTATTTT.

This sequence joins TRBV18 and TRBJ1-5, with 8 nucleotides matching TRBD1. V gave up 4 bases and J gave up 3 bases; unmatched junction bases: 5. This CDR3 spans 15 amino acids. In germline, CDR1 is KGHSH, CDR2 LQKENI. The CDR3 bases are TGTGCCAGCTCACATAACAGGGGGGACAATCAGCCCCAGCATTTT. Its protein product is CASSHNRGDNQPQHF. The full variable domain, with the rest looked up from reference TRBV18 and TRBJ1-5, is NAGVMQNPRHLVRRRGQEARLRCSPMKGHSHVYWYRQLPEEGLKFMVYLQKENIIDESGMPKERFSAEFPKEGPSILRIQQVVRGDSAAYFCASSHNRGDNQPQHFGDGTRLSIL.

The chain couples TRBV5-1 to TRBJ2-5; TRBD1 agrees at 8 bases. CDR1 is SGHRS, CDR2 YFSETQ, per germline. The CDR3 runs 14 residues. V lost 4 bases to trimming and J lost 1 base; unmatched junction nucleotides: 3. This CDR3 is CASSLGQGQETQYF. In DNA, the CDR3 is TGCGCCAGCAGCCTAGGACAGGGCCAAGAGACCCAGTACTTC.

This rearrangement joins TRBV29-1 to TRBJ1-5, with D perhaps matching TRBD1 (5 bases). Trimming shortened V by 4 bases and J by 4 bases, and 14 bases separated the two germline ends. Germline assignment: CDR1 SQVTM and CDR2 ANQGSEA. This CDR3 contains 14 residues. The CDR3 region has the DNA TGCAGCGTTGCCGTGGGGCTGGGGAATCAGCCCCAGCATTTT. The encoded protein is CSVAVGLGNQPQHF. The full variable domain, its missing parts supplied by reference TRBV29-1 and TRBJ1-5, is SAVISQKPSRDICQRGTSLTIQCQVDSQVTMMFWYRQQPGQSLTLIATANQGSEATYESGFVIDKFPISRPNLTFSTLTVSNMSPEDSSIYLCSVAVGLGNQPQHFGDGTRLSIL.

This clone was seen more than once but under ten times. The genes are TRBV5-1 and TRBJ2-1; 11 bases agree with TRBD1. Germline CDR1 SGHRS, CDR2 YFSETQ. This CDR3 comprises 15 residues. The ends lost 6 bases at V and 8 bases at J; junction bases unmatched: 10. In DNA form, the CDR3 reads TGCGCCAGCACCGAGGGGACAGGGGGTTCCGATGAGCAGTTCTTC. It translates to CASTEGTGGSDEQFF.